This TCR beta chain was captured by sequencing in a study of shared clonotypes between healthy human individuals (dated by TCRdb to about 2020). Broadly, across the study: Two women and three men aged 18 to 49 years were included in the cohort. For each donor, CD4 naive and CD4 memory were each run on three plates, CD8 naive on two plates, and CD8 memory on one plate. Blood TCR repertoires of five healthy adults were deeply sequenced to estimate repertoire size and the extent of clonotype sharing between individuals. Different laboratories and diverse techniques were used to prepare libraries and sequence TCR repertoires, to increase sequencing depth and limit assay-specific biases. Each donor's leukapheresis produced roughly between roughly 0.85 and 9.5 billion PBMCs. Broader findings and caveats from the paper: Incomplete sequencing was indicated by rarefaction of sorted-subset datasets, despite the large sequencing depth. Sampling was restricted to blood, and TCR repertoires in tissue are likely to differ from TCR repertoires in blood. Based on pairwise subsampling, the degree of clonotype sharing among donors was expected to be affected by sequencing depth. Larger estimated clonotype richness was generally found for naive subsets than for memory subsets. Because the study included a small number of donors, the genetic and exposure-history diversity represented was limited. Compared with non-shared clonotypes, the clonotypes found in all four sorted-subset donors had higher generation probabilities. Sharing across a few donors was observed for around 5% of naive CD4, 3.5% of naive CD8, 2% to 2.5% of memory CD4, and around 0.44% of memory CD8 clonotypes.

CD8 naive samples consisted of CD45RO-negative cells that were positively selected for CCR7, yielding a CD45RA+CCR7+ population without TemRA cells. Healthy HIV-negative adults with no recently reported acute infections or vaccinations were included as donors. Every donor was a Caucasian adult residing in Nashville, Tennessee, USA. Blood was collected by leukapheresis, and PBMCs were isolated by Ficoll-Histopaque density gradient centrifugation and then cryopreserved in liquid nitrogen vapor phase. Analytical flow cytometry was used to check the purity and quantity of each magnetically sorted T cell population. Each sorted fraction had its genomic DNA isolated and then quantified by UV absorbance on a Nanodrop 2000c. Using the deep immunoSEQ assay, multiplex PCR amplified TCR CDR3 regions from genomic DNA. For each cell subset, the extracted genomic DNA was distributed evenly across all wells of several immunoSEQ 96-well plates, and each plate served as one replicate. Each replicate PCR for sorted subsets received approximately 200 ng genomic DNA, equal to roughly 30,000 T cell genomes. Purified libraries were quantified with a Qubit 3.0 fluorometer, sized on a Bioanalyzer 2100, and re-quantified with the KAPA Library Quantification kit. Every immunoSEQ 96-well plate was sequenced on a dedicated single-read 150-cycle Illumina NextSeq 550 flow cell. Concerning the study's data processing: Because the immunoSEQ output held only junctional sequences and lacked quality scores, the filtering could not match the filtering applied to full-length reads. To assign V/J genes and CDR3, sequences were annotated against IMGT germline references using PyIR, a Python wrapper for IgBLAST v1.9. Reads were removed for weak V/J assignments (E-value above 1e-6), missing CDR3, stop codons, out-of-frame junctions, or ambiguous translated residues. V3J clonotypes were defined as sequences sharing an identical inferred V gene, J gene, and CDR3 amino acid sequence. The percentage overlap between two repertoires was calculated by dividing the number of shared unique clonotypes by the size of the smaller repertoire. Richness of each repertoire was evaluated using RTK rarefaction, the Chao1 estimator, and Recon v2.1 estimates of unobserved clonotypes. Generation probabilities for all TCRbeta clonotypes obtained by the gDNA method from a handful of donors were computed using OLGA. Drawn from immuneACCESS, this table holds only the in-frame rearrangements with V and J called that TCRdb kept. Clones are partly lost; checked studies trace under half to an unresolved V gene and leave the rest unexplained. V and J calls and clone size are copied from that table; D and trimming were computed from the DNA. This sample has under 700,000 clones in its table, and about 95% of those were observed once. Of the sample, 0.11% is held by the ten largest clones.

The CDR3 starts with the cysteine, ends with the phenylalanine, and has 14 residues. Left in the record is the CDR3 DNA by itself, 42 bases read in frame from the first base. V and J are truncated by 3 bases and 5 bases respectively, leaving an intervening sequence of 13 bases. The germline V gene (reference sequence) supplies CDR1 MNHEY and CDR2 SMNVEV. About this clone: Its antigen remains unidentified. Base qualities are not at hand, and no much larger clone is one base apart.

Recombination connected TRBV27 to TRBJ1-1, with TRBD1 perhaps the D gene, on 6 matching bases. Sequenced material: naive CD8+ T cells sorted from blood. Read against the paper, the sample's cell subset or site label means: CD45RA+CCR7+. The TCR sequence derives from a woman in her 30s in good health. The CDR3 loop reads CASSFGGHGTEAFF. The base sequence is TGTGCCAGCAGTTTCGGGGGGCACGGTACTGAAGCTTTCTTT.